The rows below give T cell receptor beta chains drawn from one sample of a study of long-term antiretroviral therapy in people with HIV. The protocol was immunoSEQ multiplex PCR, while the TCRdb copy is restricted to in-frame clones and leaves out a portion. Among under 20,000 clones listed, over 75% were seen once. Sequenced here: unsorted PBMCs, sampled 0.3 years after starting antiretroviral therapy. All receptors come from a man between 18 and 29 years old with HIV. Both conserved end residues are part of each CDR3. D genes are given only for firm matches. Where a row states a size, it is once, few, many or the class of an expanded clone; other rows omit it.

j_gene | v_gene | abundance | d_gene | CDR3aa | CDR3nt
TRBJ2-1 | TRBV10-3 | . | . | CAAGDTPYNEQFF | TGTGCCGCCGGGGACACCCCCTACAATGAGCAGTTCTTC
TRBJ2-2 | TRBV6-1 | . | . | CASRLTRNTGELFF | TGTGCCAGCAGGCTGACGCGGAACACCGGGGAGCTGTTTTTT
TRBJ2-5 | TRBV19 | . | TRBD2 | CASSPQRGSDQYF | TGTGCCAGTAGTCCTCAGCGGGGGTCGGACCAGTACTTC
TRBJ1-4 | TRBV28 | . | . | CASNHADGSPGKLFF | TGTGCCAGCAACCACGCAGACGGCTCCCCGGGAAAACTGTTTTTT
TRBJ2-1 | TRBV6-5 | . | . | CASSYYPGRGNEQFF | TGTGCCAGCAGTTATTACCCAGGGCGAGGTAATGAGCAGTTCTTC
TRBJ2-1 | TRBV2 | once | . | CASSSAVGNEQFF | TGTGCCAGCAGTTCCGCGGTGGGCAATGAGCAGTTCTTC
TRBJ1-2 | TRBV10-2 | . | . | CASSGRGPGAGYTF | TGCGCCAGCAGTGGGAGAGGGCCCGGGGCTGGCTACACCTTC
TRBJ1-5 | TRBV19 | once | . | CASTSQPHSNQPQHF | TGTGCCAGTACCTCCCAGCCCCACTCCAATCAGCCCCAGCATTTT
TRBJ1-1 | TRBV7-9 | . | . | CASSIRDYQGTEAFF | TGTGCCAGCAGCATAAGGGACTATCAGGGCACTGAAGCTTTCTTT
TRBJ1-5 | TRBV7-8 | . | . | CASTPVQGDQPQHF | TGTGCCAGCACTCCCGTCCAAGGTGATCAGCCCCAGCATTTT